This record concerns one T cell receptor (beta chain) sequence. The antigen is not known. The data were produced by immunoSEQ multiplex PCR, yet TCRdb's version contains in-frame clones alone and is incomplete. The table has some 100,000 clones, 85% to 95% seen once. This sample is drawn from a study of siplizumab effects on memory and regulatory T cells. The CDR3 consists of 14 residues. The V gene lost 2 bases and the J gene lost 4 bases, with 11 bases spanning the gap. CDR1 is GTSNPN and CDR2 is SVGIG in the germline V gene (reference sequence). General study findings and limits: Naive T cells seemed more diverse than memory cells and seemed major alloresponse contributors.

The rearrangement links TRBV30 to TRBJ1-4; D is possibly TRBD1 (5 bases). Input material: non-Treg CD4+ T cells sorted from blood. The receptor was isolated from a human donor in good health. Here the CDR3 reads CAWSPRGVNEKLFF. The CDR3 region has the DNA TGTGCCTGGAGTCCCCGGGGGGTTAATGAAAAACTGTTTTTT.